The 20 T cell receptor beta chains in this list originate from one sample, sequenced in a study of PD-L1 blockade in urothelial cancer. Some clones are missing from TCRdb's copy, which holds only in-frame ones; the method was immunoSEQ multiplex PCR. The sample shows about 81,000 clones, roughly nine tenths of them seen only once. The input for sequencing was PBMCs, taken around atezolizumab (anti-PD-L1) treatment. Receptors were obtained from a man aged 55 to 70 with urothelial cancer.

CDR3 nucleotides: TGTGCCAGCAGTCCGACAGGGGTTGGGGAAAAACTGTTTTTT. Translating gives CASSPTGVGEKLFF. The chain recombines TRBV9 with TRBJ1-4; TRBD1 aligns across 8 bases. CDR1 and CDR2 (germline): SGDLS, YYNGEE. CDR3 length: 14 residues. V was pared by 5 bases and J by 8 bases, with 8 bases of the junction left unmatched.

The CDR3 DNA follows: TGTGCCAGCAGTTACGACAGTTCCTACGAGCAGTACTTC. Translated, it gives CASSYDSSYEQYF. This chain connects TRBV6-5 to TRBJ2-7; tentative D call: TRBD1 (5 bases). CDR1 is MNHEY and CDR2 is SVGAGI in the germline V gene. Trimming took 2 bases from V and 1 from J, leaving 6 bases between them. CDR3 length: 13 amino acids.

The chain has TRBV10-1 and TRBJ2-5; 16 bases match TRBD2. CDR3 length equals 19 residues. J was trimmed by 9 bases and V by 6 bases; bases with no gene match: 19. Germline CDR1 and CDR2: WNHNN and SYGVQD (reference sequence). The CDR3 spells CASRHRGTSGGDLYFAQYF. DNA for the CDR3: TGCGCCAGCAGACACCGTGGGACTAGCGGGGGGGACCTCTATTTCGCCCAGTACTTC.

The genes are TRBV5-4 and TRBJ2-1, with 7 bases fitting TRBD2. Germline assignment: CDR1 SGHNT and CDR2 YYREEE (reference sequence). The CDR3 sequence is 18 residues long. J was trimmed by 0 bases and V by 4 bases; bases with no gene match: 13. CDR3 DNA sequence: TGTGCCAGCAGCGACCCAATGTGGGGGGGGAGCTCCTACAATGAGCAGTTCTTC. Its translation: CASSDPMWGGSSYNEQFF. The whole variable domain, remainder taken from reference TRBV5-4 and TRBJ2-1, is ETGVTQSPTHLIKTRGQQVTLRCSSQSGHNTVSWYQQALGQGPQFIFQYYREEENGRGNFPPRFSGLQFPNYSSELNVNALELDDSALYLCASSDPMWGGSSYNEQFFGPGTRLTVL.

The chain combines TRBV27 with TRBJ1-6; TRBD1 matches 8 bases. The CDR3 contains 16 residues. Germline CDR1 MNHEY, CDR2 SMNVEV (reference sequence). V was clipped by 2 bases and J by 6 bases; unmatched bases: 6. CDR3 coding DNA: TGTGCCAGCAGTTTACGCGCCGGACAGGGTAATTCACCCCTCCACTTT. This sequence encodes CASSLRAGQGNSPLHF.

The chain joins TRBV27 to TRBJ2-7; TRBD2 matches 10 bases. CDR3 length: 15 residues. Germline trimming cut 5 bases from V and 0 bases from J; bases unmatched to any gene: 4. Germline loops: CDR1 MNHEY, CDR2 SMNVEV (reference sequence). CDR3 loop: CASSLRLAGSYEQYF. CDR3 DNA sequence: TGTGCCAGCAGTCTCCGACTAGCGGGCTCCTACGAGCAGTACTTC.

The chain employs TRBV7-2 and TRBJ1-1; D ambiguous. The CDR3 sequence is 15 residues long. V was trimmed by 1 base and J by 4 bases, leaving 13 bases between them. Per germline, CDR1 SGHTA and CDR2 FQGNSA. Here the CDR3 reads CASSLGAVAGTEAFF. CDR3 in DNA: TGTGCCAGCAGCTTAGGTGCGGTTGCGGGCACTGAAGCTTTCTTT.

DNA of the CDR3: TGTGCCAGCAGTTTTTCGGCGGGACGAGCGGGAGTTGGGGAGCAGTACTTC. Translating it yields CASSFSAGRAGVGEQYF. This rearrangement joins TRBV28 to TRBJ2-7; 8 nucleotides align to TRBD2. With 3 bases clipped from V and 7 bases from J, the junction kept 17 bases outside the gene matches. There are 17 residues in the CDR3. Germline assignment: CDR1 MDHEN and CDR2 SYDVKM.

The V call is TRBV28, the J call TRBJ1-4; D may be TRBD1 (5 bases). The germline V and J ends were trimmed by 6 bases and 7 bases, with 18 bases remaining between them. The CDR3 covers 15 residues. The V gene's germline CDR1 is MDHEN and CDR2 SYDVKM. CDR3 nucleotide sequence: TGTGCCAGCAGGAACAGGATTGGGTTGTCTGAAAAACTGTTTTTT. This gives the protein CASRNRIGLSEKLFF.

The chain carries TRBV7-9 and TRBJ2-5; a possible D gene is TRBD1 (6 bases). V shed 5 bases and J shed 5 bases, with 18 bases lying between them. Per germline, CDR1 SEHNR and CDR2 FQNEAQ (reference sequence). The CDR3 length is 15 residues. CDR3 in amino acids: CASSQPGHSSETQYF. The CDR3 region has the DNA TGTGCCAGCAGCCAGCCGGGACACAGCTCGGAGACCCAGTACTTC.

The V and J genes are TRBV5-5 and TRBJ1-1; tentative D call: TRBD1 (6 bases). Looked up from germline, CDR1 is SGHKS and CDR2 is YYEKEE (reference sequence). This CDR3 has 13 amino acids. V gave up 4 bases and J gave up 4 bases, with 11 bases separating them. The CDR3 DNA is TGTGCCAGCAGCCCAACAGGGTTCACTGAAGCTTTCTTT. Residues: CASSPTGFTEAFF.

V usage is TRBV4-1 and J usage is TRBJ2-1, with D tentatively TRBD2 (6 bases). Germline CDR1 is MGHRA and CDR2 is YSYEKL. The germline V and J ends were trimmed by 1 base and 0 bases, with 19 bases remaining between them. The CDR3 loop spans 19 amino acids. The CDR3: CASSQVIRRRGNSYNEQFF. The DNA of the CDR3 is TGCGCCAGCAGCCAAGTAATCCGAAGGCGGGGTAACTCCTACAATGAGCAGTTCTTC.

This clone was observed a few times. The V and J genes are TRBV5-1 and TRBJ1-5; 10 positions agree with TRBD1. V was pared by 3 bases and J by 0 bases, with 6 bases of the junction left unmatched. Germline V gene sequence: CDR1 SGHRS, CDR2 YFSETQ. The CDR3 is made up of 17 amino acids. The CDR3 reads CASSSGTGDYSNQPQHF. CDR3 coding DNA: TGCGCCAGCAGCTCCGGGACAGGGGATTATAGCAATCAGCCCCAGCATTTT. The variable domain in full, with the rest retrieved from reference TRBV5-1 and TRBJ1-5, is KAGVTQTPRYLIKTRGQQVTLSCSPISGHRSVSWYQQTPGQGLQFLFEYFSETQRNKGNFPGRFSGRQFSNSRSEMNVSTLELGDSALYLCASSSGTGDYSNQPQHFGDGTRLSIL.

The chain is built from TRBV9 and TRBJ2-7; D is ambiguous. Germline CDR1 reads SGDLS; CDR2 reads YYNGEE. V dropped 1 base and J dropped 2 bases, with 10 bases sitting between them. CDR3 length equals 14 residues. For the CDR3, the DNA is TGTGCCAGCAGCGTATCGTATTCCCCCTACGAGCAGTACTTC. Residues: CASSVSYSPYEQYF. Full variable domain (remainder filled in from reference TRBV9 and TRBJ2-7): DSGVTQTPKHLITATGQRVTLRCSPRSGDLSVYWYQQSLDQGLQFLIQYYNGEERAKGNILERFSAQQFPDLHSELNLSSLELGDSALYFCASSVSYSPYEQYFGPGTRLTVT.

CDR3 sequence reads: CASTLGGEQFF. The CDR3 DNA reads as TGTGCCAGCACCTTAGGGGGTGAGCAGTTCTTC. The V call is TRBV6-1, the J call TRBJ2-1; D may be TRBD1 (6 bases). CDR1 MNHNS and CDR2 SASEGT come from the germline V gene. This CDR3 has 11 residues. The ends were cut back, 7 bases at V and 9 bases at J, with 10 bases in the middle.

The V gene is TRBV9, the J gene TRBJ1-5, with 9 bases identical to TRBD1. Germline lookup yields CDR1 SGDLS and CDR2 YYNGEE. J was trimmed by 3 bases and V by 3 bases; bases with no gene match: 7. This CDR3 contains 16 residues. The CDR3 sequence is CASSEGTGNNNQPQHF. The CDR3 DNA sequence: TGTGCCAGCAGCGAAGGGACAGGGAACAACAATCAGCCCCAGCATTTT.

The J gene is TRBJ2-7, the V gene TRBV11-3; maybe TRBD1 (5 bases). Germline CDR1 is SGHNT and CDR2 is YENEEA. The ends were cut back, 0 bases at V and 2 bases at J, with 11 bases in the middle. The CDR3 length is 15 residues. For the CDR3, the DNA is TGTGCCAGCAGCTTAGATCACGGACACGCCTACGAGCAGTACTTC. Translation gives CASSLDHGHAYEQYF. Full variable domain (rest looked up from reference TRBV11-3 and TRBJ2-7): EAGVVQSPRYKIIEKKQPVAFWCNPISGHNTLYWYLQNLGQGPELLIRYENEEAVDDSQLPKDRFSAERLKGVDSTLKIQPAELGDSAVYLCASSLDHGHAYEQYFGPGTRLTVT.

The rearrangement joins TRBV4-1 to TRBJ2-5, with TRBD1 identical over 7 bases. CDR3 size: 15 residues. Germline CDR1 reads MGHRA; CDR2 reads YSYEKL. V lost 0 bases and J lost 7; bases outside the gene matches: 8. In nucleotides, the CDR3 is TGCGCCAGCAGCCAAGACGGCAGACAGGGAAGGACCCAGTACTTC. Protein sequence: CASSQDGRQGRTQYF.

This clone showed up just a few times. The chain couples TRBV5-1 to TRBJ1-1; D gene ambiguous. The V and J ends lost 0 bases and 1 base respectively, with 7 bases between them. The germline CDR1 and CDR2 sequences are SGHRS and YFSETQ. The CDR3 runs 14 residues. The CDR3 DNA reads TGCGCCAGCAGCTTGGGGGTAGCGAACACTGAAGCTTTCTTT. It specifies CASSLGVANTEAFF.

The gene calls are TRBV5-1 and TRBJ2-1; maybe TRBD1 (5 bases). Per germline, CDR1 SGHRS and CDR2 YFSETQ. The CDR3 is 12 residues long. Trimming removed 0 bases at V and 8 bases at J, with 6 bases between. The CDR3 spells CASSLEGYEQFF. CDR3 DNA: TGCGCCAGCAGCTTGGAGGGGTATGAGCAGTTCTTC.